The sequence of this TCR beta chain was determined in a study of tumor-infiltrating lymphocytes in primary liver carcinoma. Study context: Tumors were stage T1-T3 N0M0, roughly 4 to 11 cm across. Study-level points and caveats: The bulk unsorted samples meant that CD4+ and CD8+ repertoires went uncompared. The overlap of tumor-adjacent and tumor-blood pairs was smaller than that of tumor region pairs.

Blood RNA was derived from unsorted whole blood, and germline DNA was extracted too. Preoperatively, about 4 milliliters of peripheral blood were collected. The CDR3 consists of 15 residues. CDR1 and CDR2 (germline): GTSNPN, SVGIG (reference sequence). Priming with a constant-region primer yielded TCR beta cDNA from 450 to 600 ng total RNA. Construction of TCR beta libraries relied on three successive nested multiplex PCR rounds employing slightly modified ARM-PCR. TRBV1-TRBV30 forward primers and a C-beta reverse primer were used in the first two PCR rounds, which each ran for approximately 10 cycles. MiXCR, run by TCRdb on the multiplex PCR reads, gives a single entry per CDR3 protein. Among hundreds of thousands of distinct CDR3 sequences, roughly two thirds were seen once, and the ten largest hold roughly 8.6%. Comments on this clonotype: The antigen remains undetermined. At one boundary the junction diverges from the germline segment, which might be a read error.

What was sequenced was peripheral blood. The chain has TRBV30 and TRBJ1-1; 7 nucleotides align to TRBD1. The sequence was obtained from a man in his forties or fifties with primary liver carcinoma and hepatitis B virus infection. The CDR3 protein is CAWSVWGTENAEAFF. The CDR3 DNA follows: TGTGCCTGGAGTGTATGGGGGACAGAGAACGCTGAAGCTTTCTTT. The full variable domain, rest sourced from reference TRBV30 and TRBJ1-1, is SQTIHQWPATLVQPVGSPLSLECTVEGTSNPNLYWYRQAAGRGLQLLFYSVGIGQISSEVPQNLSASRPQDRQFILSSKKLLLSDSGFYLCAWSVWGTENAEAFFGQGTRLTVV.